This record concerns one T cell receptor (beta chain) sequence. As yet, its antigen is unknown. CDR1 is MDHEN, CDR2 SYDVKM, per germline. The CDR3 consists of 14 residues. V gave up 3 bases and J gave up 2 bases, with 7 bases separating them. The data originate from a study of T cell responses to AZD1222 COVID-19 vaccine. Points from the study as a whole: There were vaccine-associated CD4 TCRs across spike, dominant at 160-218 and 743-854.

TCRdb's copy holds only in-frame clones and misses some; the assay was immunoSEQ multiplex PCR. Of around 150,000 clones listed, approximately 90% are singletons. The source was peripheral blood, collected 28 days after the second AZD1222 dose. This chain joins TRBV28 and TRBJ1-4; D gene uncertain. The sequence was obtained from an adult who received the AZD1222 COVID-19 vaccine. The CDR3 DNA is TGTGCCAGCAGTTTCGGTAGGACTAATGAAAAACTGTTTTTT. Its protein product is CASSFGRTNEKLFF.